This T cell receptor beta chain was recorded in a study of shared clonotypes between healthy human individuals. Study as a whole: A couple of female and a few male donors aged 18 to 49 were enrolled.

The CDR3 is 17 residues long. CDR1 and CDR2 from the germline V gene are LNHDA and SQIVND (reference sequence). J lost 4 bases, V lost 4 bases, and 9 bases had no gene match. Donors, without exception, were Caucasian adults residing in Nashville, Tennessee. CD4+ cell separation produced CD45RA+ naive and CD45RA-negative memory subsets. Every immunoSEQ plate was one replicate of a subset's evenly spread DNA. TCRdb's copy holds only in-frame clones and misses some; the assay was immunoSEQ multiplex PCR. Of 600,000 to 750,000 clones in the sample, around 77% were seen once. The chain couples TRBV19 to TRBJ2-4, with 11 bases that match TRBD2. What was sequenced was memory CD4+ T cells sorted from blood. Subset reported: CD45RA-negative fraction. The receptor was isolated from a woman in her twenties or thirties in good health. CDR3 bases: TGTGCCAGTAGTACTTCCGGGACTAGCGGAACTAAAAACATTCAGTACTTC. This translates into CASSTSGTSGTKNIQYF.